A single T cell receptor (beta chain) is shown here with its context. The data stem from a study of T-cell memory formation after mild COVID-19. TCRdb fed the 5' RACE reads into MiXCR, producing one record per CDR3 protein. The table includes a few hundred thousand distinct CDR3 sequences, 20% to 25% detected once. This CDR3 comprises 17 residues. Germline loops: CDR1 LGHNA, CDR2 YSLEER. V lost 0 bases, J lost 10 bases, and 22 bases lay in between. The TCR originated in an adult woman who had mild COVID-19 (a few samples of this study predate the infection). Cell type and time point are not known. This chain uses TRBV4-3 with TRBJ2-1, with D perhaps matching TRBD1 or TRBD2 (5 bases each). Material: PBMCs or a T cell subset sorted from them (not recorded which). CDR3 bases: TGCGCCAGCAGCCAAGAACGGGCGGGCTGGGGCCAAACAGAGCAGTTCTTC. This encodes CASSQERAGWGQTEQFF.